One T cell receptor beta chain is described in this entry. Repertoires were generated with immunoSEQ multiplex PCR, while TCRdb's copy carries only in-frame clones and drops some. The repertoire holds approximately 250,000 clones, under 90% seen once, with less than 10% in the top ten. This sample stems from a study of blood T cell repertoires in COVID-19. Sequenced: peripheral blood. This receptor was taken from a human donor in a cohort sampled during active COVID-19.

The CDR3 bases are TGTGCCAGCAGTTACGTCAGGGGAGCCTCTAATGAAAAACTGTTTTTT. Amino acid sequence: CASSYVRGASNEKLFF. This chain links TRBV6-6 with TRBJ1-4; the D gene is possibly TRBD1 (6 bases). Trimming cost V 2 bases and J 3 bases, with 13 bases left between them. The CDR3 runs to 16 residues. CDR1 MNHNY and CDR2 SVGAGI come from the germline V gene (reference sequence).